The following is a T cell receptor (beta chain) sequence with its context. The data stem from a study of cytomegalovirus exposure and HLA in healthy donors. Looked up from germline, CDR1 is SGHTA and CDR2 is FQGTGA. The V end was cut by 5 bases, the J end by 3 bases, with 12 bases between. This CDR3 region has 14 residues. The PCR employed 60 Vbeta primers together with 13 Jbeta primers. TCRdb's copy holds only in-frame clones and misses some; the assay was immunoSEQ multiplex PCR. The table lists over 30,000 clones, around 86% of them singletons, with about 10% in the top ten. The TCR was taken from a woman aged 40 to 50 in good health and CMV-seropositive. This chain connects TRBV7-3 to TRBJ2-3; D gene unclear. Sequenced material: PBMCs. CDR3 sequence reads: CASSTHSGTDTQYF. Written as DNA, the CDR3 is TGTGCCAGCAGCACCCACTCTGGTACAGATACGCAGTATTTT. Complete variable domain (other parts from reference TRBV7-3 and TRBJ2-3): GAGVSQTPSNKVTEKGKYVELRCDPISGHTALYWYRQSLGQGPEFLIYFQGTGAADDSGLPNDRFFAVRPEGSVSTLKIQRTERGDSAVYLCASSTHSGTDTQYFGPGTRLTVL.